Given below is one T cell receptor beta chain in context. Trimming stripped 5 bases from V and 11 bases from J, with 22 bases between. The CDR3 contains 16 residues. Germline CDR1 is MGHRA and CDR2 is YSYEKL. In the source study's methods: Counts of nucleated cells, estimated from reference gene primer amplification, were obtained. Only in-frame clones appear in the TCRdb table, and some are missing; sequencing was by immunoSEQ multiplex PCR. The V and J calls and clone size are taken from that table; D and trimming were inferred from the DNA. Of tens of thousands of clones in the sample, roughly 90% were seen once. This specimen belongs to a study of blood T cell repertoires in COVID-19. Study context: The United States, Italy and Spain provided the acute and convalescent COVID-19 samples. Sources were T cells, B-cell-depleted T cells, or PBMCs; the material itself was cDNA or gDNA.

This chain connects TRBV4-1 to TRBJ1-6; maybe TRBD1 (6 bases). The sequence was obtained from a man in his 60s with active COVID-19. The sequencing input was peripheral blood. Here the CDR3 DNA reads TGCGCCAGCAGCATGGGACACGCGTCTTCCCGACCACCCCTCCACTTT. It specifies CASSMGHASSRPPLHF.